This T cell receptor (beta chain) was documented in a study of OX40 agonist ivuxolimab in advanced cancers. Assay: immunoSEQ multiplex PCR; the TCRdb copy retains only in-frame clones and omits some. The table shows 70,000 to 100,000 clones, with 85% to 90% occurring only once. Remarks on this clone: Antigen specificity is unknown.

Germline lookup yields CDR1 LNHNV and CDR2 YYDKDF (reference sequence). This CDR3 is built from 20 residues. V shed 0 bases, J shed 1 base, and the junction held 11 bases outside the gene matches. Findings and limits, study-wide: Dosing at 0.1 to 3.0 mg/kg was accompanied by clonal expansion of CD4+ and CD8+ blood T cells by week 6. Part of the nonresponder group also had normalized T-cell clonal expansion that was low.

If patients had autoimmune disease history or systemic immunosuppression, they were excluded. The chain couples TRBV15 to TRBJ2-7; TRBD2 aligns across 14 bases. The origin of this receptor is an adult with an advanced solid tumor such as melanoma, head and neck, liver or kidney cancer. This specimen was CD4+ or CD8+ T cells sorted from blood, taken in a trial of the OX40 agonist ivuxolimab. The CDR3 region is CATSRDTGGGLAGGSYEQYF. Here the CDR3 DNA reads TGTGCCACCAGCAGAGATACAGGGGGCGGACTAGCGGGAGGATCCTACGAGCAGTACTTC.